Listed here are 5 T cell receptor beta chains from one sample, sequenced in a study of cytomegalovirus exposure and HLA in healthy donors. Using immunoSEQ multiplex PCR, the repertoire was profiled, and TCRdb retains in-frame clones only, with some absent. Of 150,000 to 250,000 clones listed, 70% to 85% were seen once; the top ten hold 13%. The sample was PBMCs. The source of these receptors is a woman aged 25 to 45 in good health and CMV-seropositive.

This clone was found once. This sequence joins TRBV10-3 and TRBJ1-2; no reliable D call. The CDR3 sequence is 14 residues long. V was shortened by 2 bases and J by 5 bases, with 12 bases between the two germline ends. Germline V lookup: CDR1 ENHRY, CDR2 SYGVKD. CDR3 residues: CAISETSMVYGYTF. The CDR3 region has the DNA TGTGCCATCAGTGAGACATCCATGGTTTATGGCTACACCTTC.

V gene TRBV29-1 combines with J gene TRBJ1-4; maybe TRBD1 (5 bases). This CDR3 is 12 amino acids long. The germline V gene encodes CDR1 SQVTM and CDR2 ANQGSEA. The V end was cut by 4 bases, the J end by 8 bases, with 11 bases between. The DNA of the CDR3 is TGCAGCGTTGCCCAGGGTCGGGAAAAACTGTTTTTT. It specifies CSVAQGREKLFF.

The genes are TRBV6-1 and TRBJ2-1, with D possibly TRBD2 on 5 matching bases. V was clipped by 0 bases and J by 10 bases, with 13 bases between them. CDR1 MNHNS and CDR2 SASEGT come from the germline V gene. CDR3 length equals 14 residues. This chain's CDR3 is CASSEARVSQEQFF. For the CDR3, the DNA is TGTGCCAGCAGTGAAGCGCGGGTATCCCAAGAGCAGTTCTTC.

The chain couples TRBV29-1 to TRBJ1-1; the D gene is possibly TRBD1 (6 bases). Germline CDR1 and CDR2: SQVTM and ANQGSEA. V was clipped by 5 bases and J by 0 bases, with 13 bases between them. The CDR3 consists of 14 residues. The CDR3 protein is CSVSHRVMNTEAFF. The DNA for the CDR3 is TGCAGCGTTTCCCACAGGGTCATGAACACTGAAGCTTTCTTT.

The chain employs TRBV27 and TRBJ1-5, with TRBD1 matching 12 bases. V dropped 0 bases and J dropped 7; count of bases not matched to a gene: 4. The CDR3 extends over 16 amino acids. Per the germline V gene, CDR1 is MNHEY and CDR2 is SMNVEV (reference sequence). The CDR3 protein is CASSLSGGTGGQPQHF. The CDR3 DNA is TGTGCCAGCAGTTTATCTGGCGGGACAGGGGGCCAGCCCCAGCATTTT.